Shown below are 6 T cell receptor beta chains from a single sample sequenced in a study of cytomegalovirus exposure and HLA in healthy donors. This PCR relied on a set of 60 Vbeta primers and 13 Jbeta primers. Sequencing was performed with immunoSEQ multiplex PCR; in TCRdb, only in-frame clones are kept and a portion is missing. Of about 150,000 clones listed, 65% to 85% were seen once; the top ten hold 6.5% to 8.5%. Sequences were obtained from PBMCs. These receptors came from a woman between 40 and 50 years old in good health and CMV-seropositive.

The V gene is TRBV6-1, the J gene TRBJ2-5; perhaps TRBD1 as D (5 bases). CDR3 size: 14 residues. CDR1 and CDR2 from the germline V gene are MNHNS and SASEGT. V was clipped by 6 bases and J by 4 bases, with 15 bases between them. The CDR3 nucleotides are TGTGCCAGCAGGGGTAGGGGTTTGGGAGAGACCCAGTACTTC. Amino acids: CASRGRGLGETQYF.

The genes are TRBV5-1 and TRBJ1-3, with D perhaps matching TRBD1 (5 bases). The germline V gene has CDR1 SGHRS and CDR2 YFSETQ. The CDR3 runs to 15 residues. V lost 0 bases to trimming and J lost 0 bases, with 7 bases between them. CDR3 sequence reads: CASSLAGFSGNTIYF. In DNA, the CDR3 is TGCGCCAGCAGCTTGGCAGGGTTCTCTGGAAACACCATATATTTT.

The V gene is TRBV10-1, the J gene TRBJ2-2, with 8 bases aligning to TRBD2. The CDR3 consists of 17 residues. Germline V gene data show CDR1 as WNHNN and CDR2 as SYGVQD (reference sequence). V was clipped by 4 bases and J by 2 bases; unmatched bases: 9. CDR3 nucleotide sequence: TGCGCCAGCAGTGGGGCCAGCGGGGGAGACAACACCGGGGAGCTGTTTTTT. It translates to CASSGASGGDNTGELFF.

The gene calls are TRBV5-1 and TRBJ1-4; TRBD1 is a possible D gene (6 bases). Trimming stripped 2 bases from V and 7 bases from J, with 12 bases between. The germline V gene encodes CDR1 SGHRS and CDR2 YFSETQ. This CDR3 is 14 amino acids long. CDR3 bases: TGCGCCAGCAGCTTTGGTACAGGGACTGAAAAACTGTTTTTT. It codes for CASSFGTGTEKLFF.

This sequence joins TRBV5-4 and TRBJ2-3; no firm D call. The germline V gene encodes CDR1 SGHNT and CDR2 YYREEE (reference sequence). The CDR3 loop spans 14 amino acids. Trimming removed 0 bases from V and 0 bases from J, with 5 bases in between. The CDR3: CASSLVGSTDTQYF. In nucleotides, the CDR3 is TGTGCCAGCAGCTTGGTGGGCAGCACAGATACGCAGTATTTT. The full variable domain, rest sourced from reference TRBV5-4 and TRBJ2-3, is ETGVTQSPTHLIKTRGQQVTLRCSSQSGHNTVSWYQQALGQGPQFIFQYYREEENGRGNFPPRFSGLQFPNYSSELNVNALELDDSALYLCASSLVGSTDTQYFGPGTRLTVL.

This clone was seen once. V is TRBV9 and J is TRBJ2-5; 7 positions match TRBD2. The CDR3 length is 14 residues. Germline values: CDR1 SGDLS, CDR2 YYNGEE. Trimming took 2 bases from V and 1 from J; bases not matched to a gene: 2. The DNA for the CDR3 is TGTGCCAGCAGCGTCGGGAGGATCCAAGAGACCCAGTACTTC. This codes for CASSVGRIQETQYF.